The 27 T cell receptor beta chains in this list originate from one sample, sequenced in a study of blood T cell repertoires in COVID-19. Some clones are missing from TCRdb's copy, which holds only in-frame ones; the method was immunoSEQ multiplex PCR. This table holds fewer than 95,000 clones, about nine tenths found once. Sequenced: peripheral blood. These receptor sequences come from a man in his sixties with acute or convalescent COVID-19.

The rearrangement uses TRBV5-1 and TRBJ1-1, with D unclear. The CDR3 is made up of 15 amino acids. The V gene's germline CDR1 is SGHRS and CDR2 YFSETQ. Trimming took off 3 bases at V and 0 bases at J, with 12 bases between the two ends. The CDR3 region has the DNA TGCGCCAGCAGCTCCTATTCCGGGGTGAACACTGAAGCTTTCTTT. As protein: CASSSYSGVNTEAFF. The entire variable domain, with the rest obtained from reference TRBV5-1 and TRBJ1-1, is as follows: KAGVTQTPRYLIKTRGQQVTLSCSPISGHRSVSWYQQTPGQGLQFLFEYFSETQRNKGNFPGRFSGRQFSNSRSEMNVSTLELGDSALYLCASSSYSGVNTEAFFGQGTRLTVV.

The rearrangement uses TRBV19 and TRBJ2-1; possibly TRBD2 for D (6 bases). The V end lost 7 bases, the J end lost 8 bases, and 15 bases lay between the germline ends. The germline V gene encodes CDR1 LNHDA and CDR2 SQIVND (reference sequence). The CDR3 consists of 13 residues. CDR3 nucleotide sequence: TGTGCCAGTAAGGATGGATGGGAGGATGAGCAGTTCTTC. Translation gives CASKDGWEDEQFF.

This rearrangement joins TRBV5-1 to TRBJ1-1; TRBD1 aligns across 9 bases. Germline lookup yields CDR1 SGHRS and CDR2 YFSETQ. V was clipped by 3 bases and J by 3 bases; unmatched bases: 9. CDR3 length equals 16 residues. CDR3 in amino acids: CASSWHRGQLDTEAFF. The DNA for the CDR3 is TGCGCCAGCAGCTGGCACAGGGGGCAATTAGACACTGAAGCTTTCTTT.

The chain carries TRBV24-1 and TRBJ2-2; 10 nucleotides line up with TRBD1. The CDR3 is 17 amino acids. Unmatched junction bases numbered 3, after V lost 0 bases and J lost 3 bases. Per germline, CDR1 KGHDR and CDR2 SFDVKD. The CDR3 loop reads CATSDLPDRGDTGELFF. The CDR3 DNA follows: TGTGCCACCAGTGATTTGCCGGACAGGGGGGACACCGGGGAGCTGTTTTTT.

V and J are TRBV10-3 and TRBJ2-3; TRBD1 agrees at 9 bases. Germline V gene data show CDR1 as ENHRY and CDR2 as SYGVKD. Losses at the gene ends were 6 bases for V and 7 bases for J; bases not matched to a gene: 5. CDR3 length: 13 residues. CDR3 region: CAIRGQGEYTQYF. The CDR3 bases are TGTGCCATCAGGGGACAGGGAGAATATACGCAGTATTTT.

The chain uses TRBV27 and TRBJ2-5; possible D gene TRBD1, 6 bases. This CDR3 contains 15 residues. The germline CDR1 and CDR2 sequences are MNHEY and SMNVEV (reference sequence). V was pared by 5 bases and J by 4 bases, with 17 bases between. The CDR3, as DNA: TGTGCCAGCAGTCCCGGGACAACTGAGAGAGAGACCCAGTACTTC. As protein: CASSPGTTERETQYF.

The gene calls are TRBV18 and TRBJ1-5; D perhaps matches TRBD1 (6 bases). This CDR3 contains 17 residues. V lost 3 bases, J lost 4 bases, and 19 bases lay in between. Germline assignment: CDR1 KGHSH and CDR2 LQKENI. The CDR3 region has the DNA TGTGCCAGCTCACCGTGGGAACCTGGACAGCTAAATCAGCCCCAGCATTTT. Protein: CASSPWEPGQLNQPQHF.

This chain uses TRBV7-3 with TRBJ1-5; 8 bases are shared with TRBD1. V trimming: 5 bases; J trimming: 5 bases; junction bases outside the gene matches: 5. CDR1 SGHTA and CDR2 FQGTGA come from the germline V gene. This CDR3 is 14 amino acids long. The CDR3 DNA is TGTGCCAGCAGCCCGGACAGGGCGGATCAGCCCCAGCATTTT. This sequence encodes CASSPDRADQPQHF.

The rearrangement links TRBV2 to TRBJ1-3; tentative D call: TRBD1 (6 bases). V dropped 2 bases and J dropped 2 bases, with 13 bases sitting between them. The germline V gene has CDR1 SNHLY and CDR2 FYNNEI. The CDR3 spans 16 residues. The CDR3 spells CASSEQGGAAGNTIYF. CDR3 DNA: TGTGCCAGCAGTGAACAAGGGGGAGCCGCTGGAAACACCATATATTTT.

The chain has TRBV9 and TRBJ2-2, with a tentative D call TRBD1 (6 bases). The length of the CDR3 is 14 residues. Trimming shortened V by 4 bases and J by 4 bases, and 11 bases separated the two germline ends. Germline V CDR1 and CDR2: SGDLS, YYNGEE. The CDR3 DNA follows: TGTGCCAGCAGCTCAGGACAGTTCACCGGGGAGCTGTTTTTT. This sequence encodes CASSSGQFTGELFF.

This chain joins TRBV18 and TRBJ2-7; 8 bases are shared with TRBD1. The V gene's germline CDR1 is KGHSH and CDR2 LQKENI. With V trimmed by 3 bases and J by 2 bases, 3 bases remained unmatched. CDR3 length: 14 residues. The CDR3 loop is CASSPDRVTYEQYF. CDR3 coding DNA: TGTGCCAGCTCACCGGACAGGGTAACCTACGAGCAGTACTTC.

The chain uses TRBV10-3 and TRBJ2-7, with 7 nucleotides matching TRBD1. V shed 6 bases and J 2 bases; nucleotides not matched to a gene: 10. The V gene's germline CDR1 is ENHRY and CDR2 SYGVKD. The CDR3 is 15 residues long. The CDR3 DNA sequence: TGTGCCATCAGCTTAGACAGGGAACGGACCTACGAGCAGTACTTC. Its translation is CAISLDRERTYEQYF.

The CDR3, as DNA: TGCGCCAGCAGCCAAGATCTCGCGGGACTAGGTGTTCGCAATGAGCAGTTCTTC. This sequence encodes CASSQDLAGLGVRNEQFF. The genes are TRBV4-1 and TRBJ2-1; 8 positions match TRBD2. Germline CDR1 and CDR2: MGHRA and YSYEKL. The CDR3 loop spans 18 amino acids. V was pared by 0 bases and J by 6 bases, with 13 bases of the junction left unmatched.

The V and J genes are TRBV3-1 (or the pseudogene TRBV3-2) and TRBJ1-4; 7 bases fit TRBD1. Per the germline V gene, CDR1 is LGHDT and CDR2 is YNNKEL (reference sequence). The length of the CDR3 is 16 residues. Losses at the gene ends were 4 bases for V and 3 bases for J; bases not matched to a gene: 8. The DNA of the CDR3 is TGTGCCAGCAGCCCCCGCTGGGACAGCGCTAATGAAAAACTGTTTTTT. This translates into CASSPRWDSANEKLFF.

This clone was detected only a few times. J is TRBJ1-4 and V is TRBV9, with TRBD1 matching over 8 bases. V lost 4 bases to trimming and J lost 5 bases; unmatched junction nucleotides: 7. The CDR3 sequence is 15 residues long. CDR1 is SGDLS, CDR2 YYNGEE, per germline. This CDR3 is CASSKRQGTNEKLFF. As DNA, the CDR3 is TGTGCCAGCAGCAAACGACAGGGGACCAATGAAAAACTGTTTTTT.

CDR3 in amino acids: CASLGGVRTDTQYF. The CDR3 DNA sequence: TGTGCCAGCCTGGGAGGGGTCCGGACAGATACGCAGTATTTT. The chain has TRBV2 and TRBJ2-3; 7 bases line up with TRBD2. V lost 8 bases to trimming and J lost 3 bases; unmatched junction nucleotides: 8. Looked up from germline, CDR1 is SNHLY and CDR2 is FYNNEI. The CDR3 has 14 amino acids. The full variable domain, completed using reference TRBV2 and TRBJ2-3, is EPEVTQTPSHQVTQMGQEVILRCVPISNHLYFYWYRQILGQKVEFLVSFYNNEISEKSEIFDDQFSVERPDGSNFTLKIRSTKLEDSAMYFCASLGGVRTDTQYFGPGTRLTVL.

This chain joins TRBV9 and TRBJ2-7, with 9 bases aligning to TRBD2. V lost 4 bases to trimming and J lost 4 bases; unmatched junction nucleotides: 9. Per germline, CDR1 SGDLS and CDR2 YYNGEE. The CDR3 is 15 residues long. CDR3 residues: CASSRFSSGMYEQYF. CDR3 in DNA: TGTGCCAGCAGCCGCTTTTCTAGCGGGATGTACGAGCAGTACTTC.

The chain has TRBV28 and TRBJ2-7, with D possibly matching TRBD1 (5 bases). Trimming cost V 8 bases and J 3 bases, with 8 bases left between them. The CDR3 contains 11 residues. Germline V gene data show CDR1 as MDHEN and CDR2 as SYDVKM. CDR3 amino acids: CASEGDYEQYF. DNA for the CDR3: TGTGCCAGCGAAGGGGACTACGAGCAGTACTTC.

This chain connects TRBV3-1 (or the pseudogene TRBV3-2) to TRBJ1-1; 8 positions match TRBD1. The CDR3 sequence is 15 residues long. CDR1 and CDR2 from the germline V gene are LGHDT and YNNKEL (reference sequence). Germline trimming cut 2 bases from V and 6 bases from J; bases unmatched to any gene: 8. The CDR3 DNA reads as TGTGCCAGCAGCCAAATCCAGGGGGCAGGGGCTGAAGCTTTCTTT. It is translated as CASSQIQGAGAEAFF.

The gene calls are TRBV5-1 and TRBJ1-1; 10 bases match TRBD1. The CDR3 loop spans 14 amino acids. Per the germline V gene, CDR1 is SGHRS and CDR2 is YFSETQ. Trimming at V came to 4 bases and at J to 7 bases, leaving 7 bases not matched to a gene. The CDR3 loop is CASSIRQGAFEAFF. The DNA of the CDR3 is TGCGCCAGCAGCATCAGACAGGGGGCGTTTGAAGCTTTCTTT.

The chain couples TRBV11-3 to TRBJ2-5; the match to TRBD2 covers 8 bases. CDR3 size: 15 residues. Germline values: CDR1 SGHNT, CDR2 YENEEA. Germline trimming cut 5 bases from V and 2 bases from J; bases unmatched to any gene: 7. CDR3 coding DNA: TGTGCCAGCAGCCGGGGGGGGGCAAGACAAGAGACCCAGTACTTC. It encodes CASSRGGARQETQYF.

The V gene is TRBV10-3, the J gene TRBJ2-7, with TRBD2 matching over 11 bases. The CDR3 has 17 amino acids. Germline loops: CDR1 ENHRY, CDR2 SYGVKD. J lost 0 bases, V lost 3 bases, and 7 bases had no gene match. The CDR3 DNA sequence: TGTGCCATCAGTGAACCGTCTAGCGGGAGGCCCTCCTACGAGCAGTACTTC. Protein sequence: CAISEPSSGRPSYEQYF.

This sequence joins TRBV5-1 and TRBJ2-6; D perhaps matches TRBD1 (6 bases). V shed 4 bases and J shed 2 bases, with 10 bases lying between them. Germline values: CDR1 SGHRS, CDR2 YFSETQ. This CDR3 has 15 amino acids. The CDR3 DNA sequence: TGCGCCAGCAGCCCGACAGGTACTGGGGCCAACGTCCTGACTTTC. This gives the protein CASSPTGTGANVLTF.

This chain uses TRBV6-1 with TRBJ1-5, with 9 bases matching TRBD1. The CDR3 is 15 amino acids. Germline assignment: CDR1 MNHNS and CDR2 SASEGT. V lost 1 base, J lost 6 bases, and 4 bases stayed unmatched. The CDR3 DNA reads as TGTGCCAGCAGTGAAGGGGACAGGGTCCGTCAGCCCCAGCATTTT. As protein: CASSEGDRVRQPQHF.

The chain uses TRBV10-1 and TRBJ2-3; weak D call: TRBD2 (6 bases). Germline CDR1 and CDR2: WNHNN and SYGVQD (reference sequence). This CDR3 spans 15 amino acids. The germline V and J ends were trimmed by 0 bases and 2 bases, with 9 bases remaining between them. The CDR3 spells CASSESLAVTDTQYF. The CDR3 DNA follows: TGCGCCAGCAGTGAGTCATTAGCGGTCACAGATACGCAGTATTTT.

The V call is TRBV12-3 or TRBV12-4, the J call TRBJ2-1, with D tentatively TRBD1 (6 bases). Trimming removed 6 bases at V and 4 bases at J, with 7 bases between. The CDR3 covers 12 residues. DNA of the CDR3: TGTGCCAGCAGCACAGGGTACAATGAGCAGTTCTTC. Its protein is CASSTGYNEQFF.

Here the CDR3 reads CSASKDSVREQYF. In DNA form, the CDR3 reads TGCAGTGCTAGTAAGGACAGTGTACGGGAGCAGTACTTC. The chain employs TRBV20-1 and TRBJ2-7; possible D gene TRBD1, 6 bases. Germline V CDR1 and CDR2: DFQATT, SNEGSKA (reference sequence). Trimming stripped 3 bases from V and 7 bases from J, with 16 bases between. CDR3 length equals 13 residues.